This T cell receptor beta chain was sequenced for a study of OX40 agonist ivuxolimab in advanced cancers. Overall study context: Every patient in dose escalation had hepatocellular carcinoma, melanoma, renal cell or head and neck cancer. Of the participants, approximately 44% had some prior anti-PD-1, anti-PD-L1 or anti-CTLA-4 therapy, which was allowed.

The table came from immunoSEQ multiplex PCR; TCRdb's copy has only in-frame clones and leaves some out. The top ten clones hold over 0.55% of a sample with 65,000 to 85,000 clones, approximately 88% of them seen once. J gave up 3 bases and V 6 bases, and 6 bases lay outside the gene matches. This CDR3 has 17 amino acids. Germline V lookup: CDR1 MNHEY, CDR2 SMNVEV (reference sequence). General study results and limits: Nonresponders included some who also had low normalized T-cell clonal expansion. With doses of 0.1 to 3.0 mg/kg, CD4+ and CD8+ blood T cells had undergone clonal expansion by week 6.

Comment on this clone: Its antigen is unknown.

This chain connects TRBV27 to TRBJ2-2; 14 bases align to TRBD2. Sequencing used CD4+ or CD8+ T cells sorted from blood, obtained in a trial of the OX40 agonist ivuxolimab. The origin of this receptor is an adult with an advanced solid tumor such as melanoma, head and neck, liver or kidney cancer. CDR3 amino acids: CASSRLAGGPHTGELFF. The CDR3 DNA follows: TGTGCCAGCAGCAGACTAGCGGGGGGGCCCCACACCGGGGAGCTGTTTTTT.